Below are 10 T cell receptor beta chains sequenced from a single sample in a study of OX40 agonist ivuxolimab in advanced cancers. Generated by immunoSEQ multiplex PCR, the TCRdb table keeps only in-frame clones and is missing some. This sample has about 93,000 clones, with 90% to 95% found just once. This sample comprised CD4+ or CD8+ T cells sorted from blood, obtained in a trial of the OX40 agonist ivuxolimab. The receptors were sampled from an adult with an advanced solid tumor such as melanoma, head and neck, liver or kidney cancer.

This clone was recorded only once. The V call is TRBV10-2, the J call TRBJ1-3; D call uncertain. The germline V gene has CDR1 WSHSY and CDR2 SAAADI. V was trimmed by 2 bases and J by 0 bases, leaving 11 bases between them. The CDR3 consists of 16 residues. For the CDR3, the DNA is TGCGCCAGCAGTGAGAGGCACCAGAGCTCTGGAAACACCATATATTTT. This encodes CASSERHQSSGNTIYF.

J is TRBJ1-5 and V is TRBV27; D remains unclear. Germline V gene sequence: CDR1 MNHEY, CDR2 SMNVEV (reference sequence). V dropped 3 bases and J dropped 1 base, with 4 bases sitting between them. The CDR3 consists of 13 residues. The CDR3 sequence is CASSFESNQPQHF. CDR3 in DNA: TGTGCCAGCAGTTTTGAGAGCAATCAGCCCCAGCATTTT.

The chain combines TRBV6-1 with TRBJ2-3; TRBD2 might be the D (6 bases). This CDR3 is 16 amino acids long. Trimming left V 3 bases short and J 2 bases short, with 15 bases between. The V gene's germline CDR1 is MNHNS and CDR2 SASEGT. CDR3 residues: CASSDGTGLVTDTQYF. The CDR3 DNA is TGTGCCAGCAGTGATGGGACTGGTCTCGTCACAGATACGCAGTATTTT.

DNA for the CDR3: TGTGCCAGCAAGCCCCCGGGATACGGGGAGCAGTACTTC. This translates into CASKPPGYGEQYF. The chain combines TRBV6-1 with TRBJ2-7; the D gene is possibly TRBD2 (5 bases). The CDR3 is made up of 13 amino acids. The ends were cut back, 7 bases at V and 7 bases at J, with 17 bases in the middle. The V gene's germline CDR1 is MNHNS and CDR2 SASEGT.

Turning to this clone: The same CDR3 arises from other DNA sequences in this sample as well. The chain is built from TRBV30 and TRBJ2-7; tentatively, D is TRBD1 (5 bases). Trimming left V 4 bases short and J 1 base short, with 8 bases between. The germline gives CDR1 GTSNPN, CDR2 SVGIG (reference sequence). The CDR3 is made up of 12 amino acids. The CDR3 loop reads CAWTQGSYEQYF. CDR3 DNA: TGTGCCTGGACTCAGGGTTCCTACGAGCAGTACTTC. Combining the CDR3 with reference TRBV30 and TRBJ2-7 gives the whole variable domain SQTIHQWPATLVQPVGSPLSLECTVEGTSNPNLYWYRQAAGRGLQLLFYSVGIGQISSEVPQNLSASRPQDRQFILSSKKLLLSDSGFYLCAWTQGSYEQYFGPGTRLTVT.

The chain recombines TRBV7-6 with TRBJ1-2; D remains unclear. Trimming stripped 5 bases from V and 8 bases from J, with 15 bases between. Germline assignment: CDR1 SGHVS and CDR2 FNYEAQ. CDR3 size: 13 residues. DNA for the CDR3: TGTGCCAGCAGCCACGTTGCCGGTGGAGGCTACACCTTC. It codes for CASSHVAGGGYTF. Based on the CDR3 plus reference TRBV7-6 and TRBJ1-2, the full variable domain is GAGVSQSPRYKVTKRGQDVALRCDPISGHVSLYWYRQALGQGPEFLTYFNYEAQQDKSGLPNDRFSAERPEGSISTLTIQRTEQRDSAMYRCASSHVAGGGYTFGSGTRLTVV.

This clone was seen more than once but under ten times. The chain joins TRBV30 to TRBJ2-1, with 13 bases that match TRBD2. The CDR3 covers 16 residues. The germline V gene encodes CDR1 GTSNPN and CDR2 SVGIG (reference sequence). Trimming at V came to 4 bases and at J to 5 bases, leaving 8 bases not matched to a gene. CDR3 amino acids: CAWTDLGTSGNNEQFF. DNA for the CDR3: TGTGCCTGGACCGACCTCGGGACTAGCGGGAACAATGAGCAGTTCTTC.

J is TRBJ1-4 and V is TRBV27; D gene ambiguous. The CDR3 length is 13 residues. CDR1 is MNHEY and CDR2 is SMNVEV in the germline V gene (reference sequence). V lost 3 bases, J lost 5 bases, and 7 bases lay in between. The CDR3 bases are TGTGCCAGCAGTTTCAACTTAAATGAAAAACTGTTTTTT. As protein: CASSFNLNEKLFF.

The chain combines TRBV4-2 with TRBJ1-1, with 9 bases identical to TRBD1. Per the germline V gene, CDR1 is LGHNA and CDR2 is YNFKEQ. CDR3 size: 16 residues. V shed 4 bases and J 5 bases; nucleotides not matched to a gene: 11. CDR3 nucleotides: TGTGCCAGCAGCCTCAGTTCGTGGACAGGGGTTACTGAAGCTTTCTTT. This codes for CASSLSSWTGVTEAFF.

On this clone itself: At the DNA level, this CDR3 is encoded by other sequences in the same sample as well. V usage is TRBV5-1 and J usage is TRBJ1-4; 7 bases agree with TRBD1. Germline V CDR1 and CDR2: SGHRS, YFSETQ. The CDR3 has 14 residues. V shed 2 bases, J shed 6 bases, and the junction held 4 bases outside the gene matches. CDR3 amino acids: CASSFGTGDEKLFF. DNA of the CDR3: TGCGCCAGCAGCTTCGGAACAGGGGATGAAAAACTGTTTTTT.